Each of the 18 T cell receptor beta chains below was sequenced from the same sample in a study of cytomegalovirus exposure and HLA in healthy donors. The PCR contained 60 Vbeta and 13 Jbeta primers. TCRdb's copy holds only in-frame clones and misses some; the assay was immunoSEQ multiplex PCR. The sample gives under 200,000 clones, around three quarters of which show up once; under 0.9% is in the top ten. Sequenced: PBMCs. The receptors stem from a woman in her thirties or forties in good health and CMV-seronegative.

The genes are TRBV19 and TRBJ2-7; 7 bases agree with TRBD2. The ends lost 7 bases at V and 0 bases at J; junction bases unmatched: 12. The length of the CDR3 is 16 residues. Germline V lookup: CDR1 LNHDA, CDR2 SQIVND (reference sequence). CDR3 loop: CASKSHSGQSSYEQYF. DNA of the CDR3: TGTGCCAGTAAAAGTCATAGCGGGCAGAGCTCCTACGAGCAGTACTTC.

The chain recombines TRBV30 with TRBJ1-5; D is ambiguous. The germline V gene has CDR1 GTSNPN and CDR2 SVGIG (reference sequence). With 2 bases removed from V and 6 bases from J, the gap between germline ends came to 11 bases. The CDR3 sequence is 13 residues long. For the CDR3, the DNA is TGTGCCTGGAGTAAGCAGGTACTTCAGCCCCAGCATTTT. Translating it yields CAWSKQVLQPQHF.

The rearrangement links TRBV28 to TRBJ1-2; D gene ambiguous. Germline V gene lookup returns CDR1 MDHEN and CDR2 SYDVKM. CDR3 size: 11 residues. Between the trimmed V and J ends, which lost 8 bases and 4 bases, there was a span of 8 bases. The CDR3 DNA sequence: TGTGCCAGCCGGAGGAGCTATGGCTACACCTTC. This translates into CASRRSYGYTF.

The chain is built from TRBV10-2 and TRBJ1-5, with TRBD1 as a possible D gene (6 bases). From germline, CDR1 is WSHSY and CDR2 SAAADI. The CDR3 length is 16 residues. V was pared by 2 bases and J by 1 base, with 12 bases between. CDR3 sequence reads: CASSERGRASNQPQHF. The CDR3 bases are TGCGCCAGCAGTGAGAGGGGGAGGGCGAGCAATCAGCCCCAGCATTTT.

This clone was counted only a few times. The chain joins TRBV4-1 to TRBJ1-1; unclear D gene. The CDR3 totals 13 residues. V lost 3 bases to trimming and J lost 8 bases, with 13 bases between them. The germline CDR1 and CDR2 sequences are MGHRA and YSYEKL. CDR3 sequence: CASSQATGSEAFF. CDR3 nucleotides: TGCGCCAGCAGCCAGGCAACGGGATCCGAAGCTTTCTTT.

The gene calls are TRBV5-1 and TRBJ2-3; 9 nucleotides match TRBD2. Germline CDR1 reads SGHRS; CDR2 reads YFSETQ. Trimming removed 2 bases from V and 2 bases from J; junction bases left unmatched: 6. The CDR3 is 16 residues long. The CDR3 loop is CASSFGGGGDTDTQYF. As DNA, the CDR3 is TGCGCCAGCAGCTTTGGCGGGGGGGGCGACACAGATACGCAGTATTTT.

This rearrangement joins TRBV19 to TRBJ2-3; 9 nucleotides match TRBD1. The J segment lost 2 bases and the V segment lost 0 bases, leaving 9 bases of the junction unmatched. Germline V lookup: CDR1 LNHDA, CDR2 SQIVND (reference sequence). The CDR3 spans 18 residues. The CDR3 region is CASSIEKAGTGTTDTQYF. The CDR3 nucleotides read TGTGCCAGTAGTATAGAAAAGGCAGGGACAGGGACCACAGATACGCAGTATTTT.

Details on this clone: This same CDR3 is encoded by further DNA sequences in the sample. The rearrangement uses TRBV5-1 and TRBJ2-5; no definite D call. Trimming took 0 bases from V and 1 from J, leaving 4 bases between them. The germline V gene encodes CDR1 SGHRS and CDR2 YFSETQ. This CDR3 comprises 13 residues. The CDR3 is CASSLDSQETQYF. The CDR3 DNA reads TGCGCCAGCAGCTTGGACAGCCAAGAGACCCAGTACTTC.

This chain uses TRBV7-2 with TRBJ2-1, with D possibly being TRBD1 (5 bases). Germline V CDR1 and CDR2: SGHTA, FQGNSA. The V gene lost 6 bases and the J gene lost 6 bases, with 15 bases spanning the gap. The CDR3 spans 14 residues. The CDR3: CASRHKRQSNEQFF. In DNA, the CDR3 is TGTGCCAGCAGACATAAGAGACAGAGCAATGAGCAGTTCTTC.

In DNA form, the CDR3 reads TGTGCCAGCAGCCCCGACTTCTCCTATAATTCACCCCTCCACTTT. Protein: CASSPDFSYNSPLHF. The chain has TRBV28 and TRBJ1-6; D is unresolved. The CDR3 has 15 residues. Looked up from germline, CDR1 is MDHEN and CDR2 is SYDVKM. Trimming removed 6 bases at V and 0 bases at J, with 9 bases between.

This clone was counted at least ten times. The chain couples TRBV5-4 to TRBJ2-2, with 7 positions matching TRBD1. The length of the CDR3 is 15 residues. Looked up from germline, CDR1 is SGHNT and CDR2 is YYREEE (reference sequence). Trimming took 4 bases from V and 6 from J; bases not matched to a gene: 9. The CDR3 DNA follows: TGTGCCAGCAGCCCGGACAGGTCGAGTTCCGGGGAGCTGTTTTTT. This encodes CASSPDRSSSGELFF.

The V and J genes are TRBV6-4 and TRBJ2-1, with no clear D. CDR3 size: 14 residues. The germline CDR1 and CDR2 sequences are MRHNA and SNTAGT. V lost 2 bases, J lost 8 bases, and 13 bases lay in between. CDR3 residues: CASSDRSGVHEQFF. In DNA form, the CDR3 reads TGTGCCAGCAGTGACCGCTCTGGAGTACATGAGCAGTTCTTC.

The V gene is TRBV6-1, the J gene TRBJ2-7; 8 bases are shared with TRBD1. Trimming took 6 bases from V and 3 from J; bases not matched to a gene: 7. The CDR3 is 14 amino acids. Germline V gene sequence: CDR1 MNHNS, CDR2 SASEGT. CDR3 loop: CASSYLGQGYEQYF. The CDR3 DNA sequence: TGTGCCAGCAGCTATTTAGGACAGGGCTACGAGCAGTACTTC.

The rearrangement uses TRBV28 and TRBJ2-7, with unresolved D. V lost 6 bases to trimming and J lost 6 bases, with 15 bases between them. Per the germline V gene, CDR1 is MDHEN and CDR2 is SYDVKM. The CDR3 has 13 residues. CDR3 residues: CASRLFSGSEQYF. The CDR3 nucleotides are TGTGCCAGCAGACTCTTTTCGGGTTCCGAGCAGTACTTC.

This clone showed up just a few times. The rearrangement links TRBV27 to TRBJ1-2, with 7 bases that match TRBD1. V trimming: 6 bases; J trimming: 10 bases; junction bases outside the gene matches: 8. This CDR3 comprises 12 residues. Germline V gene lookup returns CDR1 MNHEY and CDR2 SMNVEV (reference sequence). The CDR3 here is CASSHRGSVYTF. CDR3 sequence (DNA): TGTGCCAGCAGCCACAGGGGTTCGGTCTACACCTTC.

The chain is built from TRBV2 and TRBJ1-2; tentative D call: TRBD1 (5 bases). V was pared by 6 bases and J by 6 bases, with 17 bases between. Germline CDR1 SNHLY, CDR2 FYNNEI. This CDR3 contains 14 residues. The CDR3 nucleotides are TGTGCCAGCAGATATTATAGGGGAAATGATGGCTACACCTTC. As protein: CASRYYRGNDGYTF.

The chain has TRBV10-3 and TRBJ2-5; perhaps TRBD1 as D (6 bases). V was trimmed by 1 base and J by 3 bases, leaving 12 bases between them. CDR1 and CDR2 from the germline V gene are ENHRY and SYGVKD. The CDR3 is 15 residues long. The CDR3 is CAISEFGYREETQYF. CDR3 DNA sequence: TGTGCCATCAGTGAGTTCGGTTACAGGGAAGAGACCCAGTACTTC.

The CDR3, as DNA: TGCGCCAGCAGCCAAGATTATGGAGGGATACGTGAGCAGTTCTTC. Protein product: CASSQDYGGIREQFF. The chain employs TRBV4-3 and TRBJ2-1; perhaps TRBD2 as D (6 bases). Germline CDR1 and CDR2: LGHNA and YSLEER. CDR3 length: 15 residues. V lost 0 bases and J 9 bases, leaving 15 bases between the germline ends.